This TCR beta chain derives from a study of T cell clonotyping in hematopoietic cell transplantation. Study-level points and caveats: Higher Inverse Simpson Index values in graft donor and pretransplant recipient predicted broader posttransplant TCR diversity. Pathologically expanded recipient clonotypes increased progressively from day 30 to day 180 as diversity fell. Few recipient clonotypes overlapped donors; over 95% were de novo at given depth. CD4 and CD8 repertoire contributions could not be separated without sorting.

Worth noting for this clone: Its antigen is as yet unknown.

Germline CDR1 is SGHRS and CDR2 is YFSETQ. Between the trimmed V and J ends, which lost 3 bases and 5 bases, there was a span of 8 bases. The CDR3 runs 12 residues. This table comes from immunoSEQ multiplex PCR, and its TCRdb copy is limited to in-frame clones, with some not included. The sample contains more than 55,000 clones, roughly 93% of which appear only once. This chain uses TRBV5-1 with TRBJ2-5; possibly TRBD1 for D (5 bases). This clonotype was sampled from a man in his forties or fifties in good health. Some clones in this sample may be carry-over from other donors' samples. The sequencing sample was made of peripheral blood mononuclear cells. The CDR3 region has the DNA TGCGCCAGCAGCTCAGGGATGGAGACCCAGTACTTC. Protein sequence: CASSSGMETQYF.